This TCR beta chain was captured in a study of cytomegalovirus exposure and HLA in healthy donors (dated by TCRdb to 2016 to 2017). At the level of the whole study: According to an earlier analysis of a few hundred of the donors, about 170 million T cells yielded over 90 million unique TCR beta sequences and roughly 280 Gb of sequence data. An earlier analysis of a few hundred of the donors applied high-throughput TCR beta sequencing to assess whether each TCR beta V gene segment acted as functional or pseudogenic. Alongside the repertoire data, information on donor age, sex, ethnicity and CMV serostatus was compiled. Among some 410 genotyped donors of the cohort, an average of around 240,000 unique TCR beta nucleotide sequences were sequenced per donor, 15% to 20% of them non-productive. Roughly 300 gigabases of sequencing data and 80 million or so unique TCR sequences were included in an early release covering roughly 600 HLA-typed donors. The number of donors typed differed by locus, with roughly 629-640 for A, B, C, DRB1 and DQB1, roughly 520 for DQA1, about 610 for DPA1, and under 490 for DPB1. The study aimed to test whether signatures of past pathogen exposure could be identified by cataloging public T cell receptors. HLA typing included class I and class II loci at four-digit resolution. All discovery cohort repertoires had been generated on a single sequencing platform. Of the roughly 390 genotyped donors, 65% to 90% were placed in the genetic ancestry cluster associated with self-reported Caucasian donors. Using immunosequencing, the study profiled T cell repertoires from approximately 700 subjects and related those repertoires to cytomegalovirus serostatus. Roughly 5 DR-DQ haplotypes were handled as single units for association and clustering because linkage in the cohort was strong. A later analysis re-examined previously published TCR beta repertoires from just over 650 donors and added high-resolution HLA genotyping to investigate patterns of TCR occurrence. To predict cytomegalovirus infection status, the study combined high-throughput TCR immunosequencing, statistical association of individual TCRs with disease status, and machine learning. In addition to the first cohort of roughly 670 subjects, a separate validation cohort of approximately 130 different subjects was used. Rather than using new phenotypic data, the later analysis identified candidate immune exposures from TCR beta sequences and from how often those sequences occurred across donors. Genome-wide SNP genotypes for about three fifths of the 666 donors were used in a later genetic analysis, which treated that subset as a discovery cohort. General study outcomes and caveats: A later analysis found that most CMV-associated TCR beta chains appeared HLA-restricted, with HLA associations seemingly driven largely by CMV exposure. The authors suggested that the approach could potentially be extended to other disease states and immunological phenotypes. Because some donors lacked HLA typing at each locus, the association tests relied only on the typed subset. Presence/absence analyses assumed roughly uniform sequencing depth across donors, an assumption that may not hold. A few of the identified cytomegalovirus-associated TCR beta chains were confirmed in vitro to be specific for cytomegalovirus antigens. In an earlier analysis of more than 500 of the donors, most TCR beta V segments appeared in productive rearrangements about 90% or about 30% of the time, broadly matching IMGT annotations. Correlated functional status among segregating V segments might be attributable to linkage disequilibrium, but an unknown experimental factor could not be ruled out. The only immune exposure information available for the cohort was CMV serostatus. Compared with equally common non-associated chains, HLA-associated TCR beta chains in a later analysis were more clonally expanded and had lower generation probabilities. The study listed 150 to 200 TCR beta chains as associated with cytomegalovirus. Specific HLA alleles were associated with 18,000 or so TCR beta sequences at a false discovery rate of 0.05 in a later analysis. Assigning TCR associations to individual alleles was difficult when HLA alleles, especially DR and DQ, strongly co-occurred. The sequencing pipeline was judged likely to have produced a cluster of highly shared sequence variants as a technical artifact. In a later genetic analysis, fewer N-insertions in productive TCRs were reported among donors in an Asian-associated ancestry cluster than the approximately 670-donor mean. A later analysis reported that several top co-occurrence clusters appeared linked to parvovirus B19, influenza, CMV and Epstein-Barr virus. A later genetic analysis associated a missense DCLRE1C variant with V-gene and J-gene trimming of TCR beta chains, and an independent cohort replicated the association. The cohort was sequenced for TCR beta chains only, and without alpha or paired-chain data the features that could be detected were limited. Because counts were too low, approximately 15 rarely observed V segments, including chromosome 9 orphons, were excluded from the earlier analysis of 587 of the donors. Across donors, most TCR sequences were observed very rarely, whereas some public TCRs were present in many individuals. A further reported finding was that TCR beta sequences accurately predicted the HLA-A and HLA-B alleles for most subjects in the first cohort. A later analysis found that TCR association rates varied across HLA loci, with DRB1 alleles showing the most associated TCRs and HLA-C alleles the fewest. In both the original and validation cohorts, the classifier was reported to diagnose cytomegalovirus status with high specificity and sensitivity.

In total, approximately 610 healthy bone marrow donors made up the cohort. At the time of sampling, every cohort member was nominally healthy, though immune exposures that went unrecorded were likely present. The donor was CMV seropositive and was included in the group of some 290 seropositive cohort members. A peripheral blood sample was provided by each donor, and peripheral blood mononuclear cells were used for TCR beta sequencing. The Qiagen DNeasy Blood Extraction Kit was used to extract genomic DNA from the blood cell samples. About this clone: Its recognized antigen is unknown. Qualities for individual bases were not recorded, and no much larger clone is one base off.

Preparation of the library involved the immunoSEQ multiplex PCR assay. For the multiplex PCR, a mixture combining 60 forward primers for TCR Vbeta segments and 13 reverse primers for TCR Jbeta segments was used. The CDR3 region of rearranged TCR beta genes was amplified from genomic DNA by a multiplex PCR assay. The Illumina HiSeq System was used to sequence the amplified TCR beta libraries as 87-base-pair reads. As for the original processing: In a later analysis, around 80 million unique TCR beta chains were counted across the 690 or so repertoires, and some 10 million of these chains were shared by at least two donors. To remove PCR and sequencing errors, raw reads were error-corrected and collapsed into unique sequences using a nearest-neighbor algorithm that merged closely related sequences. Alignment of CDR3 sequences to IMGT reference sequences was used to assign V, D and J gene segments. For a sequence to be retained, a match of at least six nucleotides was required to both a V gene segment and a J gene segment. A rearrangement counted as productive if the CDR3 had no stop codons and remained in frame with V and J, and every other rearrangement counted as non-productive. Following IMGT convention, CDR3 was defined as the stretch from the second conserved V-encoded cysteine up to the conserved J-encoded phenylalanine. The earlier analysis of about 610 of the donors excluded sequences that lacked an unambiguous match to a single V gene segment. An earlier analysis of 450 to 650 of the donors called V segments functional above 56.7% productive rearrangements and segregating when the between-donor standard deviation exceeded 5%. To diagnose cytomegalovirus status from the catalog of TCR beta chain sequences, a statistical classification framework was built. In a later analysis, TCR nucleotide sequences were compared against IMGT/GENE-DB human TR gene sequences so that V and J genes could be assigned. Using the TCRdist pipeline, a later analysis assigned CDR3 sequences along with most-parsimonious VDJ recombination scenarios. A later analysis defined each TCR beta chain by its CDR3 amino acid sequence plus V-gene family, and excluded reads lacking a unique V-gene family. A later analysis removed several hundred highly shared, low-generation-probability nucleotide sequences to deal with suspected cross-contamination and a sequencing artifact. A later analysis calculated a clonal expansion index for each public chain from normalized within-repertoire ranks of inferred template counts. In a later analysis, generation probabilities were computed using a VDJ recombination model fitted to out-of-frame rearrangements, and the results were checked against IGoR. Hypergeometric tests were used in a later analysis to score TCR-TCR, TCR-HLA and TCR-CMV co-occurrence, with a repertoire-size bias correction applied to the TCR pairs. In a later analysis, false discovery rates were estimated by permuting HLA or CMV assignments 20 times. In a later analysis, co-occurring TCRs were grouped using DBSCAN, with TCRdist sequence similarity added in when clustering inside HLA-allele-positive subsets. Repertoires with fewer than 30,000 or more than 120,000 public chains were left out of co-occurrence clustering, as were about five repertoires with anomalous nucleotide sharing. The table comes from immuneACCESS by way of TCRdb, which keeps in-frame sequences with V and J called. Part of the clones is missing from these tables; in studies checked, under half for an unresolved V gene and the rest for unknown reasons. D and trimming were read from the DNA, whereas the V and J calls and clone size are those reported in that table. Present in this sample are 150,000 or so clones, 75% to 85% of which were seen just once. The ten largest make up less than 10% of the sample.

Source material: PBMCs. This clonotype originated in a man aged 25 to 40 in good health and CMV-seropositive.

The base sequence is TGTGCCAGCAGCCAAGGGCAGGGCGTCGACTATGGCTACACCTTC. Its protein reads: CASSQGQGVDYGYTF. The rearranged segments are TRBV4-2 and TRBJ1-2; tentative D gene TRBD1, with 5 bases matching. The CDR3 spans 15 residues, from the cysteine through the phenylalanine. Of the read, only the CDR3 DNA is kept; its 45 bases are in frame from base 1. The junction carries 12 bases between V and J, which are trimmed by 1 base and 3 bases respectively. According to the germline V gene, CDR1 reads LGHNA and CDR2 reads YNFKEQ.